The source of this TCR beta chain is a study of blood T cell repertoires in COVID-19. For the study at large: From the United States, Italy and Spain came samples of acute and convalescent COVID-19. In each case, the material was cDNA or gDNA derived from T cells, B-cell-depleted T cells, or PBMCs.

Per the germline V gene, CDR1 is SGHTA and CDR2 is FQGTGA. This CDR3 comprises 15 residues. Trimming took 8 bases from V and 3 from J, leaving 17 bases between them. Original data processing: Quantification of nucleated cells was approximated via reference gene primer amplification. Only in-frame clones appear in the TCRdb table, and some are missing; sequencing was by immunoSEQ multiplex PCR. V and J calls plus clone size are reproduced from that table; the DNA served to infer D and trimming. The data hold about 120,000 clones, with more than 85% observed a single time. The chain has TRBV7-3 and TRBJ1-5, with D maybe TRBD1 (5 bases). This sequence originates from a human donor with acute or convalescent COVID-19. The donor label of this sample is uncertain. Input material: peripheral blood. This CDR3 is CASVSGGLPNQPQHF. The CDR3 DNA reads TGTGCCAGCGTTTCCGGGGGTCTACCCAATCAGCCCCAGCATTTT.